Below, 10 T cell receptor beta chains from the same sample are listed, as sequenced in a study of OX40 agonist ivuxolimab in advanced cancers. The protocol was immunoSEQ multiplex PCR, while the TCRdb copy is restricted to in-frame clones and leaves out a portion. The table includes about 81,000 clones, under 95% detected once. This material consisted of CD4+ or CD8+ T cells sorted from blood, taken in a trial of the OX40 agonist ivuxolimab. These receptor sequences come from an adult with an advanced solid tumor such as melanoma, head and neck, liver or kidney cancer.

V is TRBV25-1 and J is TRBJ1-2; no clear D. V was cut by 1 base and J by 10 bases, with 13 bases left in between. CDR1 MGHDK and CDR2 SYGVNS come from the germline V gene. CDR3 length: 13 amino acids. DNA for the CDR3: TGTGCCAGCAGTGAATCCAGGACTCCGCACTACACCTTC. Protein: CASSESRTPHYTF.

The rearrangement links TRBV7-2 to TRBJ1-2; the D is unclear. The germline gives CDR1 SGHTA, CDR2 FQGNSA. The V gene lost 1 base and the J gene lost 4 bases, with 16 bases spanning the gap. This CDR3 spans 16 amino acids. This CDR3 reads CASSLGLAGEGYGYTF. CDR3 DNA sequence: TGTGCCAGCAGCTTAGGCCTCGCCGGTGAGGGCTATGGCTACACCTTC.

The rearrangement uses TRBV7-9 and TRBJ2-1; possible D gene TRBD2, 6 bases. V lost 1 base and J lost 0, with 13 bases in between. The CDR3 contains 17 residues. Per germline, CDR1 SEHNR and CDR2 FQNEAQ (reference sequence). The CDR3 DNA follows: TGTGCCAGCAGCTTAGTTTCCGGGACTCCCTCCTACAATGAGCAGTTCTTC. This gives the protein CASSLVSGTPSYNEQFF.

The chain employs TRBV21-1 and TRBJ2-7; TRBD1, the D gene given by the table, was not confirmed from the DNA. TRBV21-1 is a documented pseudogene. The CDR3 is made up of 14 amino acids. CDR3 in amino acids: CASRRDRGSYEQYF. The CDR3 nucleotides read TGTGCCAGCAGACGGGACAGGGGATCCTACGAGCAGTACTTC.

V usage is TRBV14 and J usage is TRBJ1-1; D not certain. V was pared by 1 base and J by 6 bases, with 0 bases between. CDR3 length equals 10 residues. CDR1 SGHDN and CDR2 FVKESK come from the germline V gene. The CDR3: CASSQAEAFF. CDR3 nucleotide sequence: TGTGCCAGCAGCCAAGCTGAAGCTTTCTTT.

This chain connects TRBV5-6 to TRBJ2-7; D unclear. V was shortened by 2 bases and J by 3 bases, with 9 bases between the two germline ends. This CDR3 is built from 13 residues. Germline V gives CDR1 SGHDT, CDR2 YYEEEE. The CDR3 sequence: CASSLGQIYEQYF. DNA of the CDR3: TGTGCCAGCAGCTTAGGGCAGATCTACGAGCAGTACTTC.

The rearrangement uses TRBV6-4 and TRBJ2-7; TRBD1 matches at 9 bases. In germline, CDR1 is MRHNA, CDR2 SNTAGT. The ends lost 7 bases at V and 2 bases at J; junction bases unmatched: 12. CDR3 length equals 16 residues. The CDR3 region is CASTEGGTGSTYEQYF. In DNA form, the CDR3 reads TGTGCCAGCACCGAGGGGGGGACAGGGTCTACCTACGAGCAGTACTTC.

This sequence joins TRBV28 and TRBJ2-7, with D possibly TRBD1 on 6 matching bases. CDR1 is MDHEN, CDR2 SYDVKM, per germline. This CDR3 is built from 15 residues. The germline V and J ends were trimmed by 3 bases and 2 bases, with 14 bases remaining between them. The CDR3 protein is CASSFPQQGTYEQYF. CDR3 DNA: TGTGCCAGCAGTTTTCCCCAACAGGGAACCTACGAGCAGTACTTC.

This clone was counted a single time. The V call is TRBV19, the J call TRBJ2-7; D is unclear. CDR3 length: 15 residues. Germline-derived CDR1 and CDR2 are LNHDA and SQIVND (reference sequence). The V gene lost 1 base and the J gene lost 2 bases, with 12 bases spanning the gap. CDR3: CASSIGLPAPYEQYF. In nucleotides, the CDR3 is TGTGCCAGTAGTATAGGACTTCCTGCCCCCTACGAGCAGTACTTC.

The chain has TRBV10-3 and TRBJ2-7; D assignment may be TRBD1 or TRBD2 (5 bases each). The CDR3 totals 14 residues. V lost 2 bases and J 6 bases, leaving 14 bases between the germline ends. Germline V lookup: CDR1 ENHRY, CDR2 SYGVKD. CDR3 protein: CAISEEGTLGEQYF. CDR3 nucleotide sequence: TGTGCCATCAGTGAGGAAGGGACCCTTGGCGAGCAGTACTTC.